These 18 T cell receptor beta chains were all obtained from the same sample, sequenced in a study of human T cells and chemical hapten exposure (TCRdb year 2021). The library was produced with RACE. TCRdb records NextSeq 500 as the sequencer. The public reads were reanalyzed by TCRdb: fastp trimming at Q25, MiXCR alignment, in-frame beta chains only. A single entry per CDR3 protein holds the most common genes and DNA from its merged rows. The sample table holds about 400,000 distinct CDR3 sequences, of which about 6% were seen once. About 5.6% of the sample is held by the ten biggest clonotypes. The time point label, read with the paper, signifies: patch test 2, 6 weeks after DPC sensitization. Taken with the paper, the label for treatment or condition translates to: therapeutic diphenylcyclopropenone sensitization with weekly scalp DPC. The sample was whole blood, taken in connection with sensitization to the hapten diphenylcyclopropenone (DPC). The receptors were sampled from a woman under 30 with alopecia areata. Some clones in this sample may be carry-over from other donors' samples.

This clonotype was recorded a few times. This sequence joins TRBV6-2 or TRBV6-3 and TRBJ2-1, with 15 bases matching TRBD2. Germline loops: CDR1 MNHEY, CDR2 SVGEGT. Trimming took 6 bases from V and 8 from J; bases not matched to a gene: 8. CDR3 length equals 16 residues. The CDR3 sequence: CASRTGTSGGFYEQFF. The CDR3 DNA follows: TGTGCCAGCAGAACCGGGACTAGCGGGGGGTTTTATGAGCAGTTCTTC.

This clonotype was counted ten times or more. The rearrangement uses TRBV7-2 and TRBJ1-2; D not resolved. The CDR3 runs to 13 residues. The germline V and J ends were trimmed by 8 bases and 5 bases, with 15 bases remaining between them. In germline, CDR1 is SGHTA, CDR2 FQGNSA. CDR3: CASAGIGGYGYTF. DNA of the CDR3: TGTGCCAGCGCGGGGATCGGTGGGTATGGCTACACCTTC.

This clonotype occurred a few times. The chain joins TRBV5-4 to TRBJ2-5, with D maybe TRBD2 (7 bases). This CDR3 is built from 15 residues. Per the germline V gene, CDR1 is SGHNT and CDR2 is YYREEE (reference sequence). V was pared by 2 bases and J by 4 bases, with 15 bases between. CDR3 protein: CASSFGGRGVETQYF. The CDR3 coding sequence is TGTGCCAGCAGCTTCGGGGGGCGAGGGGTAGAGACCCAGTACTTC.

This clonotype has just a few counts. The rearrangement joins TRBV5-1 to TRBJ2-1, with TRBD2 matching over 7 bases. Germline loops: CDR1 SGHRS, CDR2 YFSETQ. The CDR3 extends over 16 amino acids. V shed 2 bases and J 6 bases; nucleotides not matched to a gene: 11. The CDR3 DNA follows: TGCGCCAGCAGCTTTCAAACGGGACTAAAATCCAATGAGCAGTTCTTC. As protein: CASSFQTGLKSNEQFF.

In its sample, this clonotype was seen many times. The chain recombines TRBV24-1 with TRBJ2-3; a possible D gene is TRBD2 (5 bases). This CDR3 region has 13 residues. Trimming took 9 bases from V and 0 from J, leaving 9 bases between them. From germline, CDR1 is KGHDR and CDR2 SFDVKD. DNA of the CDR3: TGTGCCACCGGAGCGGAGAGCACAGATACGCAGTATTTT. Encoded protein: CATGAESTDTQYF.

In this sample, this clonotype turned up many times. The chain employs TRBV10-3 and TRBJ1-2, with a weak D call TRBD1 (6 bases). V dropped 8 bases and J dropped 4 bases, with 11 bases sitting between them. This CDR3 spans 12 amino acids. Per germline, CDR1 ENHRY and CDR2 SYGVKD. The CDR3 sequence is CAISDRSYGYTF. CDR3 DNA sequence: TGTGCCATCTCGGACAGAAGCTATGGCTACACCTTC.

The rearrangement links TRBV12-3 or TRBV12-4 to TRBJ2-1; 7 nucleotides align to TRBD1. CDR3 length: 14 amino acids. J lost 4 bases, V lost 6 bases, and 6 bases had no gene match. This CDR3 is CASSQSDRYNEQFF. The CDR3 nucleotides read TGTGCCAGCAGCCAATCGGACAGGTACAATGAGCAGTTCTTC.

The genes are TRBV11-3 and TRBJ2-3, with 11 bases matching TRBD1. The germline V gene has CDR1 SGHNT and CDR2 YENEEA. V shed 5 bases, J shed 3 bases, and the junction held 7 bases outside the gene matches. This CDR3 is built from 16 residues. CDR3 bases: TGTGCCAGCAGCCCAGGACAGGGGGCAAGGACAGATACGCAGTATTTT. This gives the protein CASSPGQGARTDTQYF.

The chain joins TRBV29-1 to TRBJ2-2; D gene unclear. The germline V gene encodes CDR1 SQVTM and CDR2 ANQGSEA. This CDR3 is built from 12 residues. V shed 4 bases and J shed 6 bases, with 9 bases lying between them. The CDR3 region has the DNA TGCAGCGTTGGGAGATCGGCCGGGGAGCTGTTTTTT. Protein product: CSVGRSAGELFF.

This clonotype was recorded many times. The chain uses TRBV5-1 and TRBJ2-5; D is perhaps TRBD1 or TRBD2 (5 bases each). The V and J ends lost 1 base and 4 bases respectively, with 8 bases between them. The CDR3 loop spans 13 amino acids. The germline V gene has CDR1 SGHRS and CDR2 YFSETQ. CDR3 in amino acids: CASSLQGRETQYF. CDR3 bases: TGCGCCAGCAGCTTGCAGGGACGAGAGACCCAGTACTTC.

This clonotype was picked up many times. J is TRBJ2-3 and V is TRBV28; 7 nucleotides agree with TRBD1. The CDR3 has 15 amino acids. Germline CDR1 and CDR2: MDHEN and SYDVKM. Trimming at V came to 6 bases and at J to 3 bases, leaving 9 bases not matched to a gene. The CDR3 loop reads CASSLDRESTDTQYF. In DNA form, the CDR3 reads TGTGCCAGCAGCCTCGACAGGGAGTCGACAGATACGCAGTATTTT.

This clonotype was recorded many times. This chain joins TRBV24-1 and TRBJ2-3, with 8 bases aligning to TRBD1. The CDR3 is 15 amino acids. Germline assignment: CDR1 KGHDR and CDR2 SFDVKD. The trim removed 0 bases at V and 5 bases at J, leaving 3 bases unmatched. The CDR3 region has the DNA TGTGCCACCAGTGATTTGGGGGACAGGCAAGATACGCAGTATTTT. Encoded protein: CATSDLGDRQDTQYF.

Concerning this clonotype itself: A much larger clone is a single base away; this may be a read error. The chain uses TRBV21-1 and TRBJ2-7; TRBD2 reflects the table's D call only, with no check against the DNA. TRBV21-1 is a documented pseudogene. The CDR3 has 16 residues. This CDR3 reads CASSFKRTSGSYVQYF. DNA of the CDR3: TGTGCCAGCAGCTTCAAGAGGACTAGCGGGTCATACGTGCAGTACTTC.

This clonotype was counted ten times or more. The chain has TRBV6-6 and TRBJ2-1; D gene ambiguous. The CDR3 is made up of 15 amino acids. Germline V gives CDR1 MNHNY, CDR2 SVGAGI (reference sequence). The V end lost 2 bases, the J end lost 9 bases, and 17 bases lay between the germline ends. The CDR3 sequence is CASSYGPSGKSEQFF. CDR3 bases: TGTGCCAGCAGTTACGGTCCATCCGGAAAAAGTGAGCAGTTCTTC.

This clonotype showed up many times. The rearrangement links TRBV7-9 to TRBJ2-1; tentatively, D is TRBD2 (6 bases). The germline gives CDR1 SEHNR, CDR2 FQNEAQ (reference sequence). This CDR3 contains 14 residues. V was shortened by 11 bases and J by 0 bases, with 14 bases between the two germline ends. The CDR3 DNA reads TGTGCCTCCGGAGGGACCCGCTCCTACAATGAGCAGTTCTTC. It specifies CASGGTRSYNEQFF.

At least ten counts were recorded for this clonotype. The DNA for the CDR3 is TGCGCCAGCAGCTTGATTACCAGGGGTAGAGTCGGCACTGAAGCTTTCTTT. Amino acid sequence: CASSLITRGRVGTEAFF. The chain is built from TRBV5-1 and TRBJ1-1; D is possibly TRBD1 (6 bases). The ends were cut back, 1 base at V and 4 bases at J, with 20 bases in the middle. CDR3 length: 17 amino acids. Germline lookup yields CDR1 SGHRS and CDR2 YFSETQ.

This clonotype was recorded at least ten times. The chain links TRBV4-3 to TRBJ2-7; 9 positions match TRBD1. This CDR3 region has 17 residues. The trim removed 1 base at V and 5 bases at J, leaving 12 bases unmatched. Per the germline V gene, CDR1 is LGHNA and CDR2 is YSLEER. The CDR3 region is CASSQGPSTGGLDEQYF. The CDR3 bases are TGCGCCAGCAGCCAAGGGCCCTCCACAGGGGGCCTCGACGAGCAGTACTTC.

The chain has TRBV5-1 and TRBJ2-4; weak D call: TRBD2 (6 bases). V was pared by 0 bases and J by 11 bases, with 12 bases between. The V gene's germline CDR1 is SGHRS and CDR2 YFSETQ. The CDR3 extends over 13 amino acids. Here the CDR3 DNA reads TGCGCCAGCAGCTTGGGAGCTAGCGAGCTTCAGTACTTC. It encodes CASSLGASELQYF.